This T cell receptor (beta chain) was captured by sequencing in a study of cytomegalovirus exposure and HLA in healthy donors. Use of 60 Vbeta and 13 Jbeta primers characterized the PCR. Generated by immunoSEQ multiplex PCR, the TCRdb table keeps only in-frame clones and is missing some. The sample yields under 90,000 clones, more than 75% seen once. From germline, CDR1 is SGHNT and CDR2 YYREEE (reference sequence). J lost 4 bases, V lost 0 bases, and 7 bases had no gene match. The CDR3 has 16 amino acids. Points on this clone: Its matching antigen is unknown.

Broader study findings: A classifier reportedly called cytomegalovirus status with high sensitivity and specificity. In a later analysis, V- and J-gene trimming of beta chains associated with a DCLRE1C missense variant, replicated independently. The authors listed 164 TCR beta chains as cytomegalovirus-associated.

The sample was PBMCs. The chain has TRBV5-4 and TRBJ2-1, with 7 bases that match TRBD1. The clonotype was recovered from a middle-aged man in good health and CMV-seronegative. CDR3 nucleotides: TGTGCCAGCAGCTTGGCCGCAGGGGGAAGTTACAATGAGCAGTTCTTC. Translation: CASSLAAGGSYNEQFF.